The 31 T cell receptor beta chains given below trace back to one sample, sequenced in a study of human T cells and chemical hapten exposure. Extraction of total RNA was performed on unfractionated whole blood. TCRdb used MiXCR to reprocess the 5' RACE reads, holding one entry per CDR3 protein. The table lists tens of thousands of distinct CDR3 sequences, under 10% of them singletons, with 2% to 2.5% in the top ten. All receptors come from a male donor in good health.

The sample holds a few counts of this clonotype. The CDR3 DNA sequence: TGTGCCAGCACCCCACATCCCGGACAGGGTATGATTGACCGGGGAAAACTGTTTTTT. It yields the protein CASTPHPGQGMIDRGKLFF. The V and J genes are TRBV6-6 and TRBJ1-4; 8 bases map to TRBD1. The J segment lost 10 bases and the V segment lost 7 bases, leaving 26 bases of the junction unmatched. The CDR3 is 19 amino acids. Germline V gene data show CDR1 as MNHNY and CDR2 as SVGAGI (reference sequence).

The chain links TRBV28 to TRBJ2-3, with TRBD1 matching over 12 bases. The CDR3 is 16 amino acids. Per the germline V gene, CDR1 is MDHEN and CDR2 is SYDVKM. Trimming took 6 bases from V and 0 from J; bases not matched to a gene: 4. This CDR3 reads CASRGQGAGSTDTQYF. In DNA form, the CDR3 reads TGTGCCAGCAGGGGACAGGGGGCAGGTAGCACAGATACGCAGTATTTT.

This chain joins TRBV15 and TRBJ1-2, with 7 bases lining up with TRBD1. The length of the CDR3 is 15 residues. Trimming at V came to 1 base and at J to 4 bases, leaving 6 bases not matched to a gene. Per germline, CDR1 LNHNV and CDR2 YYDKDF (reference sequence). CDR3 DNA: TGTGCCACCAGCAGAGGGGAGGGGGCTACCTATGGCTACACCTTC. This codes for CATSRGEGATYGYTF.

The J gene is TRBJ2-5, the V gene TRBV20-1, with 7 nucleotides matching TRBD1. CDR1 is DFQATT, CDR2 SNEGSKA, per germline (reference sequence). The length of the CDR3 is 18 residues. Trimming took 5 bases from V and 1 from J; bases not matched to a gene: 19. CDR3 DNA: TGCAGTGCTGCCCCCCTAACAGGGGCGACTATCATCCAAGAGACCCAGTACTTC. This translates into CSAAPLTGATIIQETQYF.

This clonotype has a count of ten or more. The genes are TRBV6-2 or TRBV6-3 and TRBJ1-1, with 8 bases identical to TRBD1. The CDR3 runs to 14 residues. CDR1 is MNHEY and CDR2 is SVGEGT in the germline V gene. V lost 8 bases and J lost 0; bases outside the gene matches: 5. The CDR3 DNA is TGTGCCAGCCGGACAGGGCTGGTGAACACTGAAGCTTTCTTT. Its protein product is CASRTGLVNTEAFF.

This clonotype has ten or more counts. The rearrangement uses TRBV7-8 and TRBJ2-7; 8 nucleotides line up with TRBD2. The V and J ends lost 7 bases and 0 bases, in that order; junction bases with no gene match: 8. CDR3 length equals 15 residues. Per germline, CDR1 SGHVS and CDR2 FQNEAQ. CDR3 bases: TGTGCCAGCACCCTTCTCGCGGGGGGCTCCTACGAGCAGTACTTC. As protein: CASTLLAGGSYEQYF. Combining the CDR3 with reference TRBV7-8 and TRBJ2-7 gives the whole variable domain GAGVSQSPRYKVAKRGQDVALRCDPISGHVSLFWYQQALGQGPEFLTYFQNEAQLDKSGLPSDRFFAERPEGSVSTLKIQRTQQEDSAVYLCASTLLAGGSYEQYFGPGTRLTVT.

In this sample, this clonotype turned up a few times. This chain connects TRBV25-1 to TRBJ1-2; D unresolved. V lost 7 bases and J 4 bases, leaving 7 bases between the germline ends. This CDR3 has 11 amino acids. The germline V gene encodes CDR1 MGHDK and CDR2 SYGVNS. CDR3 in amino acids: CASTDGYGYTF. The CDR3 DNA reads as TGTGCCAGCACGGACGGCTATGGCTACACCTTC.

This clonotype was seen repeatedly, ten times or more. CDR3 sequence (DNA): TGTGCCAGCAGCCAAGGGACAGGGGAATCACCCCTCCACTTT. It specifies CASSQGTGESPLHF. The rearrangement uses TRBV3-1 and TRBJ1-6, with 9 positions matching TRBD1. The CDR3 runs 14 residues. Germline-derived CDR1 and CDR2 are LGHDT and YNNKEL (reference sequence). V lost 1 base, J lost 10 bases, and 2 bases stayed unmatched.

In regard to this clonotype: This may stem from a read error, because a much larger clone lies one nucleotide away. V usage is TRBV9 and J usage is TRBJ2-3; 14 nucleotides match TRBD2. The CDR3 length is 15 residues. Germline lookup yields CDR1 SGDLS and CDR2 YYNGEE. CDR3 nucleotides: TGTGCCAGCACGGGGACTAGCGGGGGCACAGATACGCAGAATTTT. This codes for CASTGTSGGTDTQNF.

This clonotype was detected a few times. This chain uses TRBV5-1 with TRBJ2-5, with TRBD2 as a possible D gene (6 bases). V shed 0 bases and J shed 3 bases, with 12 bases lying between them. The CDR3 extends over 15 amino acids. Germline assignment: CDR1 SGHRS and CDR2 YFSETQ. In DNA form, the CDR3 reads TGCGCCAGCAGCTTGGATGCGGGAACGGAAGAGACCCAGTACTTC. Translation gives CASSLDAGTEETQYF.

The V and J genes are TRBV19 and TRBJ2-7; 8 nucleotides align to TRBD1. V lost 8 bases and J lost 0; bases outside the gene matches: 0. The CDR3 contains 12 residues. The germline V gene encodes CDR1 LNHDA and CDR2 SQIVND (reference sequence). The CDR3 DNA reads TGTGCCAGTGGGACAGGCTCCTACGAGCAGTACTTC. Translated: CASGTGSYEQYF.

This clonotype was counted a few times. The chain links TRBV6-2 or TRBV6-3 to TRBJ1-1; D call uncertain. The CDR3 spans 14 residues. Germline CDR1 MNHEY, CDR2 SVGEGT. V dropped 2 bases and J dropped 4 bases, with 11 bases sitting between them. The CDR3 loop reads CASSYRAAGTEAFF. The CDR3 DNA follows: TGTGCCAGCAGTTACAGGGCTGCGGGCACTGAAGCTTTCTTT.

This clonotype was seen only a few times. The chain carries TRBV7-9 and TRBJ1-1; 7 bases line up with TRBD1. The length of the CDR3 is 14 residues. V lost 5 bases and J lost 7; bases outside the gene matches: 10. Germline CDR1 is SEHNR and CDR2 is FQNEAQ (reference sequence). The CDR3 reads CASSPTGQQYEAFF. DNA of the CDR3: TGTGCCAGCAGCCCGACGGGACAGCAATATGAAGCTTTCTTT.

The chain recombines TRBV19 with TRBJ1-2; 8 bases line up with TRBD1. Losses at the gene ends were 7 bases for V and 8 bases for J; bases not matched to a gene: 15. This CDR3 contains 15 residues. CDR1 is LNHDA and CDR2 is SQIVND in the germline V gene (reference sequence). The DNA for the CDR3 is TGTGCCAGTACCCAACCGGGACAGGCCCACCTCGGCTACACCTTC. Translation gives CASTQPGQAHLGYTF.

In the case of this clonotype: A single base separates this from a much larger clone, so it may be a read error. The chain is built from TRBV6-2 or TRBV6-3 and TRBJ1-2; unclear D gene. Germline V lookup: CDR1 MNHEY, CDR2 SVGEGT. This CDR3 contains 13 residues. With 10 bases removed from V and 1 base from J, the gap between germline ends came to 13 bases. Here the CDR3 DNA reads TGTGCCAACATGGAACGGATTAACTATGGCTACACCTTC. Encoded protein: CANMERINYGYTF.

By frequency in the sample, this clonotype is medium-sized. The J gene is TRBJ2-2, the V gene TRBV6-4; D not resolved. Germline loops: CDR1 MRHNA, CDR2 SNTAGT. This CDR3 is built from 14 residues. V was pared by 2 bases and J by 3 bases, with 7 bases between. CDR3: CASSDGADTGELFF. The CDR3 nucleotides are TGTGCCAGCAGTGACGGAGCAGACACCGGGGAGCTGTTTTTT.

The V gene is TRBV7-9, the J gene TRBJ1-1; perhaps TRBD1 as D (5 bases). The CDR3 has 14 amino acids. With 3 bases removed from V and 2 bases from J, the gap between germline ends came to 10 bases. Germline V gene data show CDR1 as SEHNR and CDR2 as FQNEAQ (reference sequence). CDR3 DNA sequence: TGTGCCAGCAGCTTCGAAGGGGTAAACACTGAAGCTTTCTTT. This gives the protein CASSFEGVNTEAFF. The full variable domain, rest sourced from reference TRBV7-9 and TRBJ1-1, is DTGVSQNPRHKITKRGQNVTFRCDPISEHNRLYWYRQTLGQGPEFLTYFQNEAQLEKSRLLSDRFSAERPKGSFSTLEIQRTEQGDSAMYLCASSFEGVNTEAFFGQGTRLTVV.

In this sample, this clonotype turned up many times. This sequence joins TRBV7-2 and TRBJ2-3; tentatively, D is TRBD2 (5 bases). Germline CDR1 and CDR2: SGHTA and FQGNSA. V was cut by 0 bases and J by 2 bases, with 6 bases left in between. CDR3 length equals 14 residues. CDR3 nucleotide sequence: TGTGCCAGCAGCTTAGCCGGGGTCACAGATACGCAGTATTTT. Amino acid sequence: CASSLAGVTDTQYF.

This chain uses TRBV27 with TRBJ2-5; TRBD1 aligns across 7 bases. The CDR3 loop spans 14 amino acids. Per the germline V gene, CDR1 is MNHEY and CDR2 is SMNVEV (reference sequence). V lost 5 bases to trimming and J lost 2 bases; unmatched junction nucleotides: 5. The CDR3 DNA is TGTGCCAGCAGTAACTGGGACAGACAAGAGACCCAGTACTTC. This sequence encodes CASSNWDRQETQYF.

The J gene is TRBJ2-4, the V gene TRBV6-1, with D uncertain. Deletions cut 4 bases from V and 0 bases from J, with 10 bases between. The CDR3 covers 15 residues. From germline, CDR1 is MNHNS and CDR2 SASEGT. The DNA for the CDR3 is TGTGCCAGCAGTGGGGCGGATCTAGCCAAAAACATTCAGTACTTC. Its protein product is CASSGADLAKNIQYF.

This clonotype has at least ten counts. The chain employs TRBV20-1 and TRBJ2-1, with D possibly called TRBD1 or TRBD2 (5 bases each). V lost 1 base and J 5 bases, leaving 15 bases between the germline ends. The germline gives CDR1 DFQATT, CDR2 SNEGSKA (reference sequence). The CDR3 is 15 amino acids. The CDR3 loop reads CSARVEGNWDNEQFF. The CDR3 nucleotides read TGCAGTGCTAGAGTCGAGGGGAATTGGGACAATGAGCAGTTCTTC.

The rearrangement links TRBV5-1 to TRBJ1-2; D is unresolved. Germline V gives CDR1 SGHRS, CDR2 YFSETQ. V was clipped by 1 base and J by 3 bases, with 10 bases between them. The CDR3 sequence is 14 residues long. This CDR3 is CASSLYGEDYGYTF. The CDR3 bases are TGCGCCAGCAGCTTGTATGGGGAGGACTATGGCTACACCTTC.

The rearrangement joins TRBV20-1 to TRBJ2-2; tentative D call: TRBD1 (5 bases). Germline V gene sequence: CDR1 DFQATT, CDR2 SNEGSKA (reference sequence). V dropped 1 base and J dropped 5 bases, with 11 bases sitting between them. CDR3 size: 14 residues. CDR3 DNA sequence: TGCAGTGCTAGAGTAGGGGTTACGACCGGGGAGCTGTTTTTT. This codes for CSARVGVTTGELFF.

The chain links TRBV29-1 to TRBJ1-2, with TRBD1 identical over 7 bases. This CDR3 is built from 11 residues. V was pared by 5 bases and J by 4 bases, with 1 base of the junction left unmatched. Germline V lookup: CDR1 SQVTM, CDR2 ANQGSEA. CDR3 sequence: CSVRTGYGYTF. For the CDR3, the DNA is TGCAGCGTTCGGACAGGCTATGGCTACACCTTC.

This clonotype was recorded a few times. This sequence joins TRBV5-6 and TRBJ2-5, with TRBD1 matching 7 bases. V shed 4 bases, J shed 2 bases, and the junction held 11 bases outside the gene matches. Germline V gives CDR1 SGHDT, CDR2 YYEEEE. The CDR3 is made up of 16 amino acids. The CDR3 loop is CASSEQGTVLQETQYF. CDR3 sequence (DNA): TGTGCCAGCAGCGAACAGGGGACGGTGCTTCAAGAGACCCAGTACTTC.

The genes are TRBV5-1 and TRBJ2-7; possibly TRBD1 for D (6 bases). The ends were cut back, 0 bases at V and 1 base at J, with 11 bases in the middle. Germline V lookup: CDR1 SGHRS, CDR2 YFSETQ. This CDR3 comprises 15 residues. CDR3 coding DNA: TGCGCCAGCAGCTTGGTCGGGACACCTTCCTACGAGCAGTACTTC. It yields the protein CASSLVGTPSYEQYF.

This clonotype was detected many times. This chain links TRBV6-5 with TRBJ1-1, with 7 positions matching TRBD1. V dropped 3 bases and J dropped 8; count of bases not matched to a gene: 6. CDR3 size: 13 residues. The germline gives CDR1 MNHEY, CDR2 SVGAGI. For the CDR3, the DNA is TGTGCCAGCAGTTATACGACAGGGCCGGAAGCTTTCTTT. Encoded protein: CASSYTTGPEAFF.

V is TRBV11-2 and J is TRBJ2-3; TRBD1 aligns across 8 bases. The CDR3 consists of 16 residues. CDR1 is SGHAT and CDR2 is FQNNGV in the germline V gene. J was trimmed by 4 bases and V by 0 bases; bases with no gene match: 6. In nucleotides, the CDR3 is TGTGCCAGCAGCTTAGATCCAGGGGGCTCTGCAGATACGCAGTATTTT. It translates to CASSLDPGGSADTQYF.

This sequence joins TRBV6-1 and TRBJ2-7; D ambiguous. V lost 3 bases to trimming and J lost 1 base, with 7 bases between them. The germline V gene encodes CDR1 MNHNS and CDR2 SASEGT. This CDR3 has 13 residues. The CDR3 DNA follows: TGTGCCAGCAGTGACGCCCCGTCCTACGAGCAGTACTTC. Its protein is CASSDAPSYEQYF.

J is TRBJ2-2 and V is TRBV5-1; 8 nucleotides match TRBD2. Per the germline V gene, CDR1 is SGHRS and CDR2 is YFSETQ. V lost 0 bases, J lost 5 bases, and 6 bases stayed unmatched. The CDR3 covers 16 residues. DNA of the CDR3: TGCGCCAGCAGCTTGGTACTAGCGGAGATAACCGGGGAGCTGTTTTTT. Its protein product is CASSLVLAEITGELFF.

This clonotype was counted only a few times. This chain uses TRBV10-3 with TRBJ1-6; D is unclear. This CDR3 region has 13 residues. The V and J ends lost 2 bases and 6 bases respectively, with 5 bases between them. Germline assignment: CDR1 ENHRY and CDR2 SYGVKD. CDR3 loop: CAISEGSNSPLHF. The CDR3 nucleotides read TGTGCCATCAGTGAGGGCAGTAATTCACCCCTCCACTTT.